The source of this T cell receptor beta chain is a study of regulatory T cells in long-lasting Graves disease. The CDR3 runs to 15 residues. Trimming shortened V by 2 bases and J by 3 bases, and 14 bases separated the two germline ends. Germline assignment: CDR1 GTSNPN and CDR2 SVGIG (reference sequence). This clonotype occurred many times. The sample's time point: newly diagnosed GD, antithyroid drugs for less than 3 months. Construction of the TCR library relied on RNA isolated from PBMCs. The authors built TCR beta libraries using iRepertoire HTBI primers and Arm-PCR of CDR3 regions. TCRdb itself ran the multiplex PCR reads through MiXCR, one entry per CDR3 protein. The repertoire includes roughly 500,000 distinct CDR3 sequences, roughly 13% of them detected once, and 10% sits in the top ten. A further study also used this sample, focusing on T cells in Graves' hyperthyroidism and ophthalmopathy. That study adds: Stable hyperthyroidism: no ophthalmopathy progression over 18 months of follow-up.

The sequence was collected from a man aged 30-40 years with Graves disease. The chain is built from TRBV30 and TRBJ2-1; the D gene is possibly TRBD1 (5 bases). Specimen: peripheral blood mononuclear cells (PBMCs), collected at new diagnosis, from a patient treated with antithyroid drugs. The CDR3: CAWSSDGHRYNEQFF. CDR3 nucleotides: TGTGCCTGGAGTTCGGACGGACATCGCTACAATGAGCAGTTCTTC.